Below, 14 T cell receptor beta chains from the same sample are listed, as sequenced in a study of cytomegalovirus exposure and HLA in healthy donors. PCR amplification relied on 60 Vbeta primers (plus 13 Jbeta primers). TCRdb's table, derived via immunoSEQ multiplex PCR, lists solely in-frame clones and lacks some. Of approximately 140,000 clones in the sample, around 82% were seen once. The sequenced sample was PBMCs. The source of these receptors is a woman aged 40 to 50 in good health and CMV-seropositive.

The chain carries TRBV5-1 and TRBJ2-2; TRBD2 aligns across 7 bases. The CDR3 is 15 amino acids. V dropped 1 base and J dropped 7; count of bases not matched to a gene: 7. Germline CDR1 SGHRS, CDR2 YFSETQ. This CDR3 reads CASSLILASGGELFF. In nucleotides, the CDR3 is TGCGCCAGCAGCTTGATCCTAGCTAGCGGCGGGGAGCTGTTTTTT. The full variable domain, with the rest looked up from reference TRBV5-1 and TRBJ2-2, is KAGVTQTPRYLIKTRGQQVTLSCSPISGHRSVSWYQQTPGQGLQFLFEYFSETQRNKGNFPGRFSGRQFSNSRSEMNVSTLELGDSALYLCASSLILASGGELFFGEGSRLTVL.

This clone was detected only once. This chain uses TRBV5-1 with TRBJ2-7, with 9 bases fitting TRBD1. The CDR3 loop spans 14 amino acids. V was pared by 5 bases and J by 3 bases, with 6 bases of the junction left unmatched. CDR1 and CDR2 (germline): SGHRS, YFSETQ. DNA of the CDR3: TGCGCCAGCAGTCTCGGGACAGGGAACTACGAGCAGTACTTC. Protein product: CASSLGTGNYEQYF.

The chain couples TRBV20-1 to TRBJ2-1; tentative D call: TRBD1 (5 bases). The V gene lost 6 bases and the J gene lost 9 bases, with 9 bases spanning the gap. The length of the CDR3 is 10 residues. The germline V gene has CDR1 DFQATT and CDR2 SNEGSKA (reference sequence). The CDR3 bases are TGCAGTGCGCTACAGGCTGAGCAGTTCTTC. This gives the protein CSALQAEQFF.

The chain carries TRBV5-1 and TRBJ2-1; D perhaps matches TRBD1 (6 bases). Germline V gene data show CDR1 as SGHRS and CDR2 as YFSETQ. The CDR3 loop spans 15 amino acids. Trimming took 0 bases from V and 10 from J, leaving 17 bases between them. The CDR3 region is CASSLGGALGGEQFF. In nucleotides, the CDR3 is TGCGCCAGCAGCTTGGGTGGAGCCCTAGGGGGAGAGCAGTTCTTC.

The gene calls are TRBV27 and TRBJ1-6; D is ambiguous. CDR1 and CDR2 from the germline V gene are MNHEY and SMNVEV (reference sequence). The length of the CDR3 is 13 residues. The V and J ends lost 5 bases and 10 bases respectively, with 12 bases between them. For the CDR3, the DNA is TGTGCCAGCAGTACCACCCCGGGGTCACCCCTCCACTTT. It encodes CASSTTPGSPLHF.

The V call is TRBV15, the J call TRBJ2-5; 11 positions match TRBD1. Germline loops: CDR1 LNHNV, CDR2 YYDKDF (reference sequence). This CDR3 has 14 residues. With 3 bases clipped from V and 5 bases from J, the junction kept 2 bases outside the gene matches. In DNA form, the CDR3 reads TGTGCCACCAGCAGGGACAGGGGGCGGGAGACCCAGTACTTC. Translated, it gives CATSRDRGRETQYF.

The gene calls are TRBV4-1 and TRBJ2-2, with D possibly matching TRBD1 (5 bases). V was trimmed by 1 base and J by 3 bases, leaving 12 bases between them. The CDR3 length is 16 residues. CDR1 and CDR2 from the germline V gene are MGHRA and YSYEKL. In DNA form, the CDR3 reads TGCGCCAGCAGCCAAGCAATCCCCAGGGACACCGGGGAGCTGTTTTTT. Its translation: CASSQAIPRDTGELFF.

As DNA, the CDR3 is TGTGCCAGCAGTTTATCGGCAGACAGGGGAGGCGAAAAACTGTTTTTT. This codes for CASSLSADRGGEKLFF. The V gene is TRBV27, the J gene TRBJ1-4; 8 bases agree with TRBD1. The CDR3 loop spans 16 amino acids. The V gene's germline CDR1 is MNHEY and CDR2 SMNVEV (reference sequence). Trimming cost V 0 bases and J 8 bases; bases outside gene matches: 8.

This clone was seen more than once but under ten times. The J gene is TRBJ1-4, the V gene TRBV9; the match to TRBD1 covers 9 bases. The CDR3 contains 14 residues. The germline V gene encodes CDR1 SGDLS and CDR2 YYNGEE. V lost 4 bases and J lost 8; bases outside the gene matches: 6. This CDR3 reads CASSSTGGLEKLFF. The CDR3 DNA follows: TGTGCCAGCAGCTCGACAGGGGGTTTGGAAAAACTGTTTTTT.

The CDR3 sequence is CASSSGTGETQYF. CDR3 nucleotide sequence: TGTGCCAGCAGCTCCGGGACAGGGGAGACCCAGTACTTC. The V gene is TRBV7-2, the J gene TRBJ2-5; 9 nucleotides agree with TRBD1. Unmatched junction bases numbered 2, after V lost 4 bases and J lost 5 bases. The CDR3 has 13 amino acids. CDR1 and CDR2 from the germline V gene are SGHTA and FQGNSA.

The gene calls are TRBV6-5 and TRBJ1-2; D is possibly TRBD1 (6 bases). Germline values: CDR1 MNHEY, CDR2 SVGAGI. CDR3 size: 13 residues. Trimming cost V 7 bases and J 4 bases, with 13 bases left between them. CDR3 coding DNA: TGTGCCAGCACCTCGGGGGGGGCCTATGGCTACACCTTC. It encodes CASTSGGAYGYTF.

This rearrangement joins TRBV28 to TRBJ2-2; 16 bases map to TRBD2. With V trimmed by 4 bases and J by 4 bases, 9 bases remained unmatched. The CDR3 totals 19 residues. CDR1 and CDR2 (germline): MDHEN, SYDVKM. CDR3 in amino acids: CASSYLGTSGRAGTGELFF. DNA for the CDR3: TGTGCCAGCAGTTACCTCGGGACTAGCGGGAGGGCGGGCACCGGGGAGCTGTTTTTT.

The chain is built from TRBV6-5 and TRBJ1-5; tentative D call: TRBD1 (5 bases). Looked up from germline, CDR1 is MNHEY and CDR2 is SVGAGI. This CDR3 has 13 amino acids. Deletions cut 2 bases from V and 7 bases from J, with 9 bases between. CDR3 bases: TGTGCCAGCAGTTACGCCAGGGAACAGCCCCAGCATTTT. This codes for CASSYAREQPQHF.

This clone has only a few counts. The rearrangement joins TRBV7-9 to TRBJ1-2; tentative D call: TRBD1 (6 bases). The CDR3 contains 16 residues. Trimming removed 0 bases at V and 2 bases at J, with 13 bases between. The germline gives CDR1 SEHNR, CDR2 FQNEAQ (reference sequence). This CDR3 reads CASSLARGRGNYGYTF. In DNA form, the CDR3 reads TGTGCCAGCAGCTTAGCGCGCGGCAGGGGAAACTATGGCTACACCTTC.